A selection of T cell receptor beta chains follows, all from one sample in a study of human T cells and chemical hapten exposure. TCRdb re-derived calls from the RACE reads in MiXCR, one entry per CDR3 protein. The table lists more than 80,000 distinct CDR3 sequences, 10% of them singletons. The specimen comprised whole blood, sampled in connection with sensitization to the hapten diphenylcyclopropenone (DPC). These receptors originate from a woman aged 50 to 65 with alopecia areata. Some clones in this sample may be carry-over from other donors' samples. CDR3s include the opening cysteine and the closing phenylalanine or tryptophan. The D gene is left open where the match is weak.

J gene | D gene | V gene | CDR3 protein
TRBJ2-1 | TRBD2 | TRBV7-9 | CASSLTGGPYNEQFF
TRBJ2-1 | - | TRBV11-3 | CASSEKNNEQFF
TRBJ2-1 | TRBD2 | TRBV2 | CASSFTGLAGDSSYNEQFF
TRBJ1-1 | TRBD1 | TRBV5-1 | CASSSTPGQDTEAFF
TRBJ2-7 | TRBD1 | TRBV6-6 | CASSYRGQGTYEQYF
TRBJ2-3 | TRBD1 | TRBV20-1 | CSARTGTAGTDTQYF
TRBJ1-2 | - | TRBV4-3 | CASSQDFAGLSYGYTF
TRBJ1-3 | - | TRBV5-1 | CTSSLAGNSGNTIYF
TRBJ2-7 | TRBD2 | TRBV4-3 | CASSQAVASGSTQYF
TRBJ2-5 | - | TRBV20-1 | CSAAKQSWRQETQYF
TRBJ1-1 | - | TRBV18 | CASSPDRVAEAFF
TRBJ2-3 | TRBD2 | TRBV7-9 | CASSTSGNTDTQYF
TRBJ1-3 | - | TRBV7-9 | CASSSGASGNTIYF
TRBJ1-3 | - | TRBV28 | CASSLISGNTIYF
TRBJ1-1 | TRBD1 | TRBV5-4 | CASSSEGQGHEAFF
TRBJ2-2 | TRBD2 | TRBV28 | CASSLRHFKSGGPVPGELFF
TRBJ2-3 | - | TRBV10-3 | CAISAGDTQYF
TRBJ2-7 | TRBD2 | TRBV3-1 | CASSLGASGSYEQYF
TRBJ2-5 | - | TRBV11-2 | CASSASGIQETQYF
TRBJ2-1 | TRBD2 | TRBV29-1 | CSGRLAGLYNEQFF
TRBJ2-1 | - | TRBV3-1 | CASKPLPGTSSYNEQFF
TRBJ1-5 | - | TRBV5-5 | CASSSVPLIQPQHF
TRBJ1-3 | - | TRBV11-2 | CASNPRVVIGNTIYF
TRBJ1-3 | TRBD1 | TRBV29-1 | CSVLTAGGPGNTIYF
TRBJ1-2 | - | TRBV29-1 | CSGGSEYGYTF
TRBJ2-7 | - | TRBV6-5 | CASSYRGEQYF
TRBJ2-3 | - | TRBV20-1 | CSAPSAIFTDTQYF
TRBJ2-1 | TRBD2 | TRBV29-1 | CSAGTRGFYNEQFF
TRBJ2-7 | TRBD2 | TRBV12-3/TRBV12-4 | CASSSEGGPDEQYF
TRBJ1-1 | - | TRBV6-4 | CASSDHDSNTEAFF
TRBJ1-5 | - | TRBV6-2/TRBV6-3 | CASSSTDGGGNQPQHF
TRBJ2-5 | TRBD1 | TRBV4-1 | CASSRGTGQETQYF
TRBJ1-3 | - | TRBV12-3/TRBV12-4 | CASSIQGLDTIYF
TRBJ2-3 | - | TRBV6-5 | CASSYSGRTDTQYF
TRBJ1-2 | - | TRBV20-1 | CSASPRGLNYGYTF
TRBJ2-1 | - | TRBV29-1 | CSVAQVVQNNEQFF
TRBJ2-7 | - | TRBV19 | CASSRDQNLVEQYF
TRBJ1-4 | TRBD1 | TRBV7-2 | CASRRGQLNEKLFF
TRBJ2-5 | TRBD2 | TRBV15 | CATSRESSGIIKTQYF
TRBJ2-1 | - | TRBV18 | CASSQGRTYNEQFF
TRBJ2-7 | - | TRBV27 | CASSSAGLSPREQYF
TRBJ1-5 | - | TRBV12-3/TRBV12-4 | CASSSSSAGLGQPQHF
TRBJ1-1 | - | TRBV18 | CASSPVMNTEAFF